This T cell receptor beta chain was found in a study of blood T cell repertoires in COVID-19. Study context: Donors in the United States, Italy and Spain gave samples during acute or convalescent COVID-19. T cells, B-cell-depleted T cells, or PBMCs provided the cDNA or gDNA that served as material.

Germline V CDR1 and CDR2: MRHNA, SNTAGT. The V gene end was trimmed by 6 bases and the J gene end by 5 bases; junction bases not matched to a gene: 6. This CDR3 contains 14 residues. Authors' processing steps: Estimation of nucleated cell counts was performed using reference gene primer amplification. The assay was immunoSEQ multiplex PCR, and TCRdb's table has in-frame clones only and misses some. The V and J calls and clone size were taken over from that table, and D and trimming were inferred from the DNA. The sample has about 77,000 clones, more than 60% seen once. The gene calls are TRBV6-4 and TRBJ1-2, with 10 bases matching TRBD1. The sample comprised peripheral blood. The origin of this receptor is a man aged 55-75 years with acute or convalescent COVID-19. Written as DNA, the CDR3 is TGTGCCAGCAGACACGGGACAGGGGATTATGGCTACACCTTC. This encodes CASRHGTGDYGYTF.